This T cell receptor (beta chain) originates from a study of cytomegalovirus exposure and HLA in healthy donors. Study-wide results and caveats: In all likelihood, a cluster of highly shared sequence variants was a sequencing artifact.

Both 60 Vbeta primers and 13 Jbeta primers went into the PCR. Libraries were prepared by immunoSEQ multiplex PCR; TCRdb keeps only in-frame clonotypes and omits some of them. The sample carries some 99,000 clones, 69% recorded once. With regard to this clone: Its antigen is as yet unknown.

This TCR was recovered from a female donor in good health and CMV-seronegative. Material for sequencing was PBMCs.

CDR3 sequence (DNA): TGTGCCAGCTCACCGGGGGACACCAGCTTTCGGCAGTACTTC. As protein: CASSPGDTSFRQYF. V and J are TRBV18 and TRBJ2-7; a possible D gene is TRBD1 (6 bases). Germline values: CDR1 KGHSH, CDR2 LQKENI. The CDR3 sequence is 14 residues long. The ends were cut back, 3 bases at V and 9 bases at J, with 18 bases in the middle.